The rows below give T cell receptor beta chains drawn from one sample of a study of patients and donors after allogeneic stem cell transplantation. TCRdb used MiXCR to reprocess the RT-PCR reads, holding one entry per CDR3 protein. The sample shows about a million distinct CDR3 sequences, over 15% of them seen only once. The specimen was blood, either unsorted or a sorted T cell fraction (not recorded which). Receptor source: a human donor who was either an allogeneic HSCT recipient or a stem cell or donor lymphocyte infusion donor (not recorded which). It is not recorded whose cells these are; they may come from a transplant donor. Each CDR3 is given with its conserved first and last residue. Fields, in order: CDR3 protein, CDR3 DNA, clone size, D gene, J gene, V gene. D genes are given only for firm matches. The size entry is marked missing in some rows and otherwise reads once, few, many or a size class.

CDR3: CAITRRPDTGELFF
DNA: TGTGCCATCACTCGACGACCAGACACCGGGGAGCTGTTTTTT
size: few
D: NA
J: TRBJ2-2
V: TRBV10-3

CDR3: CASSVSAGTAYEQYF
DNA: TGTGCCAGCAGCGTTAGCGCAGGGACGGCCTACGAGCAGTACTTC
size: NA
D: NA
J: TRBJ2-7
V: TRBV7-9

CDR3: CASNFHMNTEAFF
DNA: TGTGCCAGCAATTTCCACATGAACACTGAAGCTTTCTTT
size: NA
D: NA
J: TRBJ1-1
V: TRBV6-1

CDR3: CASSQEGGSFDEQFF
DNA: TGTGCCAGCAGCCAAGAGGGCGGGAGTTTTGATGAGCAGTTCTTC
size: NA
D: TRBD2
J: TRBJ2-1
V: TRBV3-1

CDR3: CASSELNGAGLGETQYF
DNA: TGTGCCAGCAGTGAATTGAATGGGGCAGGGCTGGGGGAGACCCAGTACTTC
size: NA
D: NA
J: TRBJ2-5
V: TRBV25-1

CDR3: CALSSEYNEQFF
DNA: TGTGCCCTGTCTAGCGAGTACAATGAGCAGTTCTTC
size: few
D: NA
J: TRBJ2-1
V: TRBV7-9

CDR3: CASSYSVGETSPYNEQFF
DNA: TGTGCCAGCAGTTACTCGGTCGGGGAGACTAGTCCCTACAATGAGCAGTTCTTC
size: NA
D: NA
J: TRBJ2-1
V: TRBV6-5

CDR3: CASAGDTNNQPQHF
DNA: TGTGCCAGTGCCGGGGACACTAACAATCAGCCCCAGCATTTT
size: NA
D: NA
J: TRBJ1-5
V: TRBV7-9

CDR3: CASSLFPPFWQDVGMNTEAFF
DNA: TGTGCCAGCAGCTTATTCCCACCGTTTTGGCAGGACGTCGGGATGAACACTGAAGCTTTCTTT
size: many
D: NA
J: TRBJ1-1
V: TRBV7-6

CDR3: CSARDRGRDNQPQHF
DNA: TGCAGTGCTAGAGATAGGGGCAGGGATAATCAGCCCCAGCATTTT
size: NA
D: NA
J: TRBJ1-5
V: TRBV20-1

CDR3: CASSQDRTSGRAGEETQYF
DNA: TGCGCCAGCAGCCAAGATCGGACTAGCGGGAGGGCCGGGGAGGAGACCCAGTACTTC
size: NA
D: TRBD2
J: TRBJ2-5
V: TRBV4-1

CDR3: CASSDSVRLSLFF
DNA: TGTGCCAGCAGTGATTCAGTACGGCTCTCCTTGTTTTTT
size: few
D: NA
J: TRBJ1-4
V: TRBV6-1

CDR3: CASSFLTGTGANVLTF
DNA: TGTGCCAGCAGCTTTTTAACCGGGACTGGGGCCAACGTCCTGACTTTC
size: NA
D: NA
J: TRBJ2-6
V: TRBV7-2

CDR3: CATSRGGQGRSYEQYF
DNA: TGTGCCACCAGCAGAGGGGGACAGGGGCGCTCCTACGAGCAGTACTTC
size: NA
D: TRBD1
J: TRBJ2-7
V: TRBV15

CDR3: CASGIPGLAGYNEQFF
DNA: TGTGCTAGTGGTATCCCCGGACTAGCGGGGTACAATGAGCAGTTCTTC
size: few
D: TRBD2
J: TRBJ2-1
V: TRBV12-5

CDR3: CASSPGQFHEQYF
DNA: TGTGCCAGCAGCCCGGGACAGTTCCACGAGCAGTACTTC
size: NA
D: TRBD1
J: TRBJ2-7
V: TRBV7-9

CDR3: CATPGVKQPQHF
DNA: TGTGCGACGCCAGGGGTAAAACAGCCCCAGCATTTT
size: NA
D: NA
J: TRBJ1-5
V: TRBV21-1

CDR3: CASRVSGSYEQYF
DNA: TGTGCCAGCAGGGTTTCAGGGTCCTACGAGCAGTACTTC
size: NA
D: NA
J: TRBJ2-7
V: TRBV27

CDR3: CASSQDTGRHRKPANEKLFF
DNA: TGTGCCAGCAGCCAAGATACGGGTAGGCACAGAAAGCCCGCTAATGAAAAACTGTTTTTT
size: NA
D: NA
J: TRBJ1-4
V: TRBV4-2

CDR3: CASSQDIAQFF
DNA: TGTGCCAGCAGCCAAGATATCGCTCAGTTCTTC
size: NA
D: NA
J: TRBJ2-1
V: TRBV3-1

CDR3: CASSLGDRGFTGELFF
DNA: TGTGCCAGCAGCTTGGGAGACAGGGGGTTTACCGGGGAGCTGTTTTTT
size: few
D: TRBD1
J: TRBJ2-2
V: TRBV5-5

CDR3: CATSDVPGLAFDEQFF
DNA: TGTGCCACCAGTGACGTTCCGGGACTAGCTTTCGATGAGCAGTTCTTC
size: few
D: TRBD2
J: TRBJ2-1
V: TRBV24-1

CDR3: CASSQTGNEAFF
DNA: TGTGCCAGCAGCCAGACCGGGAATGAAGCTTTCTTT
size: NA
D: NA
J: TRBJ1-1
V: TRBV3-1

CDR3: CSVVPDTVKNIQYF
DNA: TGCAGCGTGGTCCCGGACACCGTGAAAAACATTCAGTACTTC
size: NA
D: NA
J: TRBJ2-4
V: TRBV29-1